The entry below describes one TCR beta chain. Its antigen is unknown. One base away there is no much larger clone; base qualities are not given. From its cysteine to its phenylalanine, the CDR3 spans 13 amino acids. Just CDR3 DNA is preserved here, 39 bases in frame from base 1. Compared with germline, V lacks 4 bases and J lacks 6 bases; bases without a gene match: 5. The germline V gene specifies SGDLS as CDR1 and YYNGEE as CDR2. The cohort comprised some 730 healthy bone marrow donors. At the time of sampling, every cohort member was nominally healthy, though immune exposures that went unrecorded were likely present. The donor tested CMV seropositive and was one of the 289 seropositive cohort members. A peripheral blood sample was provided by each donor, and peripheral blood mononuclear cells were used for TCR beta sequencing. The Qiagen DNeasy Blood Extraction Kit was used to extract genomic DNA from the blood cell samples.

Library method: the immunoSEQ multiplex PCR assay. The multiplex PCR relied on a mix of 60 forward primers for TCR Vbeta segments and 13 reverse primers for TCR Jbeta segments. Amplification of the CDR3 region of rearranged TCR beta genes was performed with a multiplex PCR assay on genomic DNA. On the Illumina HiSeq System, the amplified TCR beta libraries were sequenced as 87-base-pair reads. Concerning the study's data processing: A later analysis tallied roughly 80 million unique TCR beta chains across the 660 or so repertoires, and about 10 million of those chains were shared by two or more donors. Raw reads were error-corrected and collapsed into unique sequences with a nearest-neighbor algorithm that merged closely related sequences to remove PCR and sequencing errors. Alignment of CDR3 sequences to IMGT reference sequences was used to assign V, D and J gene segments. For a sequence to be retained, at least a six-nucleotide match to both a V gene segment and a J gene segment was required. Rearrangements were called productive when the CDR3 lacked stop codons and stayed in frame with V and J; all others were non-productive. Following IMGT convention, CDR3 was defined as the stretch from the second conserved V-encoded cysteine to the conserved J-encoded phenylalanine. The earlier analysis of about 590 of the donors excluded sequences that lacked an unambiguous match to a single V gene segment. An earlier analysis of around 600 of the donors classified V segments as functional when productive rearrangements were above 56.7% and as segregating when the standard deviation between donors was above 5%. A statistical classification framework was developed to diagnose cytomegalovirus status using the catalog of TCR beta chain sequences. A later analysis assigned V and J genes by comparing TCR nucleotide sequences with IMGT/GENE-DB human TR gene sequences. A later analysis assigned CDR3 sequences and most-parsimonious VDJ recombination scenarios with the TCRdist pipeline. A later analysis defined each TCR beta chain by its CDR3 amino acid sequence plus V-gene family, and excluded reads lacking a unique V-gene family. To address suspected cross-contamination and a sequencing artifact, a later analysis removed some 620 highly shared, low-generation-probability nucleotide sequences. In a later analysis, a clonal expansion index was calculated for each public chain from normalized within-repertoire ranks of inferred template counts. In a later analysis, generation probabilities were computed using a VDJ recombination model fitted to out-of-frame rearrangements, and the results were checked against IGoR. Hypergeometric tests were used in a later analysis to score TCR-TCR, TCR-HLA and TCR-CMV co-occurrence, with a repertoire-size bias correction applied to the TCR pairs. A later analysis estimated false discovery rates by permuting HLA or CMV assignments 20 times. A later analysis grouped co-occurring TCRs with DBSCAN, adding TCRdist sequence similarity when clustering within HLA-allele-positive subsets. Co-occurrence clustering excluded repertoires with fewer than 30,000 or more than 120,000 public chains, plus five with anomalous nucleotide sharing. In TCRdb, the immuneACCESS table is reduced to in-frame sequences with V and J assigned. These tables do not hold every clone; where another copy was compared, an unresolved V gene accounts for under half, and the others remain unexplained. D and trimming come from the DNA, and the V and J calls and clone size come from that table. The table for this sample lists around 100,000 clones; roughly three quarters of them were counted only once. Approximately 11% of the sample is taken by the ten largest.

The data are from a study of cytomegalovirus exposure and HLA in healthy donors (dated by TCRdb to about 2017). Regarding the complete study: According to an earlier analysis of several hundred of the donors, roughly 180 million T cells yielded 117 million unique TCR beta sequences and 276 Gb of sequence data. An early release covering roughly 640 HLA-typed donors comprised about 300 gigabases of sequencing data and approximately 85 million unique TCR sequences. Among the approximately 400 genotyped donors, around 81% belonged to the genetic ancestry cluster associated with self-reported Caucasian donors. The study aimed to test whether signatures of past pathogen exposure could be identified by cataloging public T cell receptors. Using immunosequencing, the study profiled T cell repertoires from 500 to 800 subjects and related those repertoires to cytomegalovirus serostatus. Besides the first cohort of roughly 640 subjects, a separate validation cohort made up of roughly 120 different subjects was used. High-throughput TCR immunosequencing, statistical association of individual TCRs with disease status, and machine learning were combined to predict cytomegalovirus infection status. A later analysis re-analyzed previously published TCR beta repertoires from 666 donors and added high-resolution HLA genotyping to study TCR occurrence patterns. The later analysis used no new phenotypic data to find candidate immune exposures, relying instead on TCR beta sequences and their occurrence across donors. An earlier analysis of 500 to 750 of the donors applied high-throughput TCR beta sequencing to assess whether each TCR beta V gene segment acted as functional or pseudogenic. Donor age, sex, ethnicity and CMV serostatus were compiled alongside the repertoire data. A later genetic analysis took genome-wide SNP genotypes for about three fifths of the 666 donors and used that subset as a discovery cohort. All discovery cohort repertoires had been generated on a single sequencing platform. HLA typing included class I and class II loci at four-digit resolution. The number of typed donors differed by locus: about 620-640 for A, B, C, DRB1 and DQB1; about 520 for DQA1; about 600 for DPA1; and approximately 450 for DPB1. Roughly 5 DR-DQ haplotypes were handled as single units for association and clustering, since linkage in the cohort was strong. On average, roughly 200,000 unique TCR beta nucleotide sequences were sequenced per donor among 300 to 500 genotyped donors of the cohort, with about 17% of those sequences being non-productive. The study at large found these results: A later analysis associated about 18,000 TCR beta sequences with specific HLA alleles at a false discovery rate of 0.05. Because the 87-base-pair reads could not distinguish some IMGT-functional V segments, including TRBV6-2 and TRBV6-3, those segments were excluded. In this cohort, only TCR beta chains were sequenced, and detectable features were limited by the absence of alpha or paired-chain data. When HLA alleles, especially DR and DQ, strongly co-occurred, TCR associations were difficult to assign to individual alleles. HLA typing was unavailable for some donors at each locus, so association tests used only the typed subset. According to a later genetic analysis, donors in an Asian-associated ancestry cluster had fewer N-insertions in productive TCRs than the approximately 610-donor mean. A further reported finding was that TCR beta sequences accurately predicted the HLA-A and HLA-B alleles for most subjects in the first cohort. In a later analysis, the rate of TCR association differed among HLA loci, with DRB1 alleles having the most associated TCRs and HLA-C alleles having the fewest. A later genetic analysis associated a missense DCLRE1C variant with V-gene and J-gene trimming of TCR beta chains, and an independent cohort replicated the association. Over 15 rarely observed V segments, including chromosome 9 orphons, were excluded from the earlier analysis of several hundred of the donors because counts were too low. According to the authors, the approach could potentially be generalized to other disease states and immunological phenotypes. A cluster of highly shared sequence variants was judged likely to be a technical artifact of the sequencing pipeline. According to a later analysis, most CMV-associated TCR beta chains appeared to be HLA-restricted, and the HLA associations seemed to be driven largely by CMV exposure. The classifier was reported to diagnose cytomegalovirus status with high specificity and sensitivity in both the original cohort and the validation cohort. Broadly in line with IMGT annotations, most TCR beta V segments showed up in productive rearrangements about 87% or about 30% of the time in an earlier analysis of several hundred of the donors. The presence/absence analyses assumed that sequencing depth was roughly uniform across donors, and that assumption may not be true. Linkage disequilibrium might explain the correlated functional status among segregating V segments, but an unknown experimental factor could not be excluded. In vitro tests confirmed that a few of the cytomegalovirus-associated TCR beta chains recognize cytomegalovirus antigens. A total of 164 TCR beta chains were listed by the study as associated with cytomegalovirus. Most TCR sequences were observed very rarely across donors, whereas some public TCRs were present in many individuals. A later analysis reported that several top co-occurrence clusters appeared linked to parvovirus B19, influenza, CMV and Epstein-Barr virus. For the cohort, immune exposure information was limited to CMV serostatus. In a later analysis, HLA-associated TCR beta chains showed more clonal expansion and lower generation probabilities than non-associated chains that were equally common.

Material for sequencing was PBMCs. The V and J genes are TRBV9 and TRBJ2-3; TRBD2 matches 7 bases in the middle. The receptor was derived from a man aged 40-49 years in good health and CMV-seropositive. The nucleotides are TGTGCCAGCAGCCTAACTAGCGCTGATACGCAGTATTTT. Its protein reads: CASSLTSADTQYF.